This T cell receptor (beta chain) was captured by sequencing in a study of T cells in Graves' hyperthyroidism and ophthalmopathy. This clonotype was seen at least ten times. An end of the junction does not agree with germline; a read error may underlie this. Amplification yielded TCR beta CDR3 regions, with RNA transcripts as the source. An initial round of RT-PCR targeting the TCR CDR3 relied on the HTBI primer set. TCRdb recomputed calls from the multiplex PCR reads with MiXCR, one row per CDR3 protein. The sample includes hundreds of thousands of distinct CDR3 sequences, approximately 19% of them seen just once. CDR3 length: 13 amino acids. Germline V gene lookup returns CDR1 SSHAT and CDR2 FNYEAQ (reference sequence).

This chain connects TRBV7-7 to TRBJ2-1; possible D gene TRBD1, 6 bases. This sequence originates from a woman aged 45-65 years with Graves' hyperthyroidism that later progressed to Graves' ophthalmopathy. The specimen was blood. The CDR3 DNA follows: TGTGCTAGCAGCTTTCAACAGGGCAATGAGCAGTTCTTC. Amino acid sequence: CASSFQQGNEQFF.